The clone carrying this TCR beta chain was found a few times. What it binds is not known. Germline V lookup: CDR1 MGHDK, CDR2 SYGVNS. CDR3 length equals 14 residues. V was cut by 6 bases and J by 8 bases, with 19 bases left in between. These data are taken from a study of T-cell reconstitution after alpha-beta-depleted transplantation in children. Broader study findings: After one year, T-cell counts and TCRbeta diversity mostly came from new T cells. Expanded graft clones numbering several hundred reportedly gave rise to alpha-beta T cells about two months after transplant. Surviving recipient cells, namely T cells and thymic progenitors, were the source of high day-60 TCRbeta diversity in some patients.

Unique molecular identifiers were built into the TCRbeta library. TCRdb used MiXCR to reprocess the PCR reads, holding one entry per CDR3 protein. Among hundreds of thousands of distinct CDR3 sequences listed, around 13% were seen once. The J gene is TRBJ1-2, the V gene TRBV25-1, with D possibly matching TRBD1 (6 bases). The sequence was collected from a girl aged 2-9 years with congenital amegakaryocytic thrombocytopenia, due to receive a stem cell transplant. The sample here was PBMCs, taken before TCRalphabeta/CD19-depleted stem cell transplant. The CDR3 loop is CASRGAGRFGGYTF. CDR3 DNA sequence: TGTGCCAGCAGGGGGGCAGGGAGGTTTGGAGGCTACACCTTC.